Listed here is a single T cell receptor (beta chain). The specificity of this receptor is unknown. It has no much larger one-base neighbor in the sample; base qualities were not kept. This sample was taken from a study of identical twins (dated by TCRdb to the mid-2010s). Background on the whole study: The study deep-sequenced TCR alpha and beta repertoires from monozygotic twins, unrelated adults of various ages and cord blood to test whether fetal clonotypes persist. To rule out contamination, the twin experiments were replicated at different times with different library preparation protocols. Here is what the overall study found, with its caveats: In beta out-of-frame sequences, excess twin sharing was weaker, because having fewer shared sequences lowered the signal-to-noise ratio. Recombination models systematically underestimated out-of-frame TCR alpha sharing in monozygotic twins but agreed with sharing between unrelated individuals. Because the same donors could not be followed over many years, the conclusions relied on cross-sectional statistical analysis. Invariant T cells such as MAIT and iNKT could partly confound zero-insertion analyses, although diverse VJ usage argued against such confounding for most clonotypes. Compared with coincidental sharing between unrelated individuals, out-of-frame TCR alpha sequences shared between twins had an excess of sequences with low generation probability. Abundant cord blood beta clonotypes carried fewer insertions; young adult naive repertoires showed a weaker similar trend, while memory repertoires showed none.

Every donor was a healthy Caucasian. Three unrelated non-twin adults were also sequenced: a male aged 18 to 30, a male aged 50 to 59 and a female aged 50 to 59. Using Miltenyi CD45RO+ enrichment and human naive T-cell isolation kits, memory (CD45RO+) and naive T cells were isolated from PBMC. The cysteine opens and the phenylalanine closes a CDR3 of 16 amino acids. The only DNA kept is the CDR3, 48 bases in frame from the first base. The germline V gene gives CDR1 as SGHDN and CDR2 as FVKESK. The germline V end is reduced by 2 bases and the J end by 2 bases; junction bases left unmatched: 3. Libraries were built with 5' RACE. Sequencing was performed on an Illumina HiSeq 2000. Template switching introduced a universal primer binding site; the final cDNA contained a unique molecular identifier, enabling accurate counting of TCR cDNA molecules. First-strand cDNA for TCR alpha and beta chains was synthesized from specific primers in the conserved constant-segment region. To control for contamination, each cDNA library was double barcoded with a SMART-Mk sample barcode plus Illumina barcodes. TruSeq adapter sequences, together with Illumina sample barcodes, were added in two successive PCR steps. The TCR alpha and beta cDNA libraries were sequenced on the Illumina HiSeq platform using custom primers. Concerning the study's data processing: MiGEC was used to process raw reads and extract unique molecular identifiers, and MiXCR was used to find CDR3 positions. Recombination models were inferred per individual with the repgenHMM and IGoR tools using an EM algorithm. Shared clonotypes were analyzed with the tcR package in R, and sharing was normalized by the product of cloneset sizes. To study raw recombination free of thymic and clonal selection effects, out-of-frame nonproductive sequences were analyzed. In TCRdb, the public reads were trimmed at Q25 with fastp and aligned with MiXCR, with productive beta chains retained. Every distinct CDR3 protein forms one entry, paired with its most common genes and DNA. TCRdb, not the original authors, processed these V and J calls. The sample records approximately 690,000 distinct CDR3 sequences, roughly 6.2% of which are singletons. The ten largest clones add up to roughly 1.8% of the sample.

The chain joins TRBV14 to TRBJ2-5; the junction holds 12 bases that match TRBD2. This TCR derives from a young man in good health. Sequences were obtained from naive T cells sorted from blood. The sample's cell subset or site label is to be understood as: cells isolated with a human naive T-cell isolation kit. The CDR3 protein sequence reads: CASSQHGLAGQETQYF. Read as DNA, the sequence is TGTGCCAGCAGCCAACACGGACTAGCGGGACAAGAGACCCAGTACTTC.